The TCR beta chain described here comes from a study of shared clonotypes between healthy human individuals. Study summary: Aged between 18 and 49, the donors were two women and a few men. Study findings and constraints: Clonotypes that were shared across several donors made up about 4.5% of naive CD4 clonotypes.

Evenly divided among several immunoSEQ plates was the genomic DNA of each subset. Method: immunoSEQ multiplex PCR; TCRdb's copy keeps in-frame clones and lacks some. This table has millions of clones, more than 80% appearing once. With regard to this clone: Its antigen is still unknown.

Adults of Caucasian background living in Nashville, Tennessee made up all donors. Germline V gene lookup returns CDR1 MGHDK and CDR2 SYGVNS. This CDR3 has 15 residues. V lost 7 bases and J lost 1, with 16 bases in between. The chain uses TRBV25-1 and TRBJ1-1, with D unclear. Sequenced input: naive CD4+ T cells sorted from blood. Subset of the sample: CD45RA+ positively selected. The receptor's source is a young man in good health. The CDR3 here is CASTSERLTNTEAFF. The CDR3 DNA sequence: TGTGCCAGCACCTCCGAGAGGTTGACGAACACTGAAGCTTTCTTT.